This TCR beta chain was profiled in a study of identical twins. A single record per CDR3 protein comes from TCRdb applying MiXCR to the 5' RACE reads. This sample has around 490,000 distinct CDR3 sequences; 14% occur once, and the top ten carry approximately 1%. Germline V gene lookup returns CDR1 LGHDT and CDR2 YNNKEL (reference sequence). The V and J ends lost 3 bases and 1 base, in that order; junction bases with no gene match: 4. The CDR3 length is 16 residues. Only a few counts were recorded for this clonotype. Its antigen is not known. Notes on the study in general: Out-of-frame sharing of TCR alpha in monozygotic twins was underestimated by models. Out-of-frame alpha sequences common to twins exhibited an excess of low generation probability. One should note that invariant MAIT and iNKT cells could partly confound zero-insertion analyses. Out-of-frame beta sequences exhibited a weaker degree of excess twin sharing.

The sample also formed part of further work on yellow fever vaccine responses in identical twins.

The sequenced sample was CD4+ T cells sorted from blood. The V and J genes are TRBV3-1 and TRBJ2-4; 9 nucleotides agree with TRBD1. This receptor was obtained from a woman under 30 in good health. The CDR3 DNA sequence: TGTGCCAGCAGCCACCGACAGGGGGGTGCCAAAAACATTCAGTACTTC. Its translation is CASSHRQGGAKNIQYF.